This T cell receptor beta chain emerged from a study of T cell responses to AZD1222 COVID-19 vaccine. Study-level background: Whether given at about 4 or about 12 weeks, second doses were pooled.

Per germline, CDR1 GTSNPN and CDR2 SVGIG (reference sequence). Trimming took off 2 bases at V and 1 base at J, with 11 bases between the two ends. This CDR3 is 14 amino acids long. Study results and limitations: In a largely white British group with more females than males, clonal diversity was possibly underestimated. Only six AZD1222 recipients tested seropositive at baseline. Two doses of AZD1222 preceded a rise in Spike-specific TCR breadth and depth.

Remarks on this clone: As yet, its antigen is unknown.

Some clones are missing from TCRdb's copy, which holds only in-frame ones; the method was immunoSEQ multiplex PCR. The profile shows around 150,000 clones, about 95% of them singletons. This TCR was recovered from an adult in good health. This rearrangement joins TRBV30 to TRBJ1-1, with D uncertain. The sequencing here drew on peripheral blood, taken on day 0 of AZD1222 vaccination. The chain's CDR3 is CAWSLWTENTEAFF. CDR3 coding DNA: TGTGCCTGGAGTCTCTGGACCGAGAACACTGAAGCTTTCTTT.